This T cell receptor (beta chain) was captured in a study of T cell clonotyping in hematopoietic cell transplantation (dated by TCRdb to the early 2020s). For the wider study: The study collected 110 to 150 blood samples from some 33 consecutive transplant recipients and their related donors. Patients were recruited between 2015 and January 2017 and followed until late 2020 or death.

Read against the paper, the sample's time point label means: 30 days after allo-HCT. Blood from recipients was drawn roughly 28 days before transplant, then again at days 30, 100 and 180 after transplant. Using Nuclei Lysis Solution, genomic DNA was extracted from unfractionated peripheral blood mononuclear cells that were either fresh or cryopreserved. The full study reports these points: Sample size was limited, and cells were not sorted, so CD4 and CD8 repertoire contributions could not be separated. Just a small fraction of recipient repertoires overlapped with donor repertoires, and more than 95% appeared de novo at the given depth. A decrease in recipient TCR diversity was observed after transplant, and a progressive increase in pathologically expanded clonotypes was seen from day 30 to day 180. Inverse Simpson Index values from donors and from recipients before transplant predicted broader TCR repertoire diversity after transplant.

Points on this clone: There is no known antigen for this receptor. No qualities accompany the bases; no much larger clone lies one base away.

Trimming costs V 5 bases and J 4 bases, and their ends lie 14 bases apart. According to the germline V gene, CDR1 reads MDHEN and CDR2 reads SYDVKM. The CDR3 runs 14 residues from the cysteine to the phenylalanine. Only the CDR3 region is kept as DNA, spanning 42 bases read in frame from base 1. With the immunoSEQ assay, which is a bias-controlled multiplex PCR relying on V- and J-specific primers, TCR beta CDR3 regions were amplified from genomic DNA. In a second PCR step, a proprietary barcode and Illumina adapter sequences were attached to the CDR3 amplicons. An Illumina MiSeq instrument was used to sequence the CDR3 libraries. The published analysis was carried out like this. immunoSEQ Analyzer 3.0 was used for export and quality control, with R Bioconductor and Immunarch used for downstream analyses. Only productive rearrangements within the normalized downsampled data set were used in the calculation of repertoire metrics. In the normalized cohort, clonotypes with more than 5 templates were defined as pathologically expanded. Repertoire diversity was measured with the Inverse Simpson Index. The non-normalized data set was used for CMV-specificity analyses so that all clonotypes could be captured. In TCRdb, the immuneACCESS table is reduced to in-frame sequences with V and J assigned. These tables do not hold every clone; where another copy was compared, an unresolved V gene accounts for under half, and the others remain unexplained. That table is the source of V, J and clone size, and D and trimming were worked out from the DNA. The sample table lists about 7,700 clones, approximately 94% of them with a count of one. Approximately 1.3% of the sample belongs to the ten largest clones.

This specimen was peripheral blood mononuclear cells, taken 30 days after allogeneic stem cell transplant. This chain is built from TRBV28 and TRBJ1-2; a confident D gene designation cannot be given. The TCR sequence derives from a male patient aged 55-69 years who had an allogeneic stem cell transplant from an unrelated donor, so T cells may come from the graft donor. Some clones in this sample may be carry-over from other donors' samples. The CDR3 amino acid sequence is: CASSDLGAGYGYTF. The nucleotide sequence reads as follows: TGTGCCAGCAGTGACTTGGGAGCAGGCTATGGCTACACCTTC.